This entry describes one T cell receptor (beta chain). Grouping used clinical history reported by participants in a survey and questionnaire. The data were taken from a study of blood T cell repertoires in COVID-19. As for the study in general: Collection of acute and convalescent COVID-19 samples took place in the United States, Italy and Spain. Nucleic acid was either cDNA or gDNA, and it came from T cells, B-cell-depleted T cells, or PBMCs.

V lost 4 bases and J lost 0, with 5 bases in between. Germline CDR1 SQVTM, CDR2 ANQGSEA. This CDR3 is built from 12 residues. Original methodology: Estimated nucleated cell counts came from reference gene primer amplification. Profiled with immunoSEQ multiplex PCR; TCRdb holds only in-frame clones, not every one. For V, J and clone size, that table is used; D and trimming come from the DNA. The sample records roughly 400,000 clones, more than 70% being singletons. Sequenced input: PBMCs or T cells enriched from blood (not recorded which). The TCR sequence derives from a woman aged 18 to 35 who had been exposed to COVID-19. The chain links TRBV29-1 to TRBJ2-3, with D possibly being TRBD1 (5 bases). Here the CDR3 reads CSVGQSTDTQYF. DNA for the CDR3: TGCAGCGTTGGACAGAGCACAGATACGCAGTATTTT.